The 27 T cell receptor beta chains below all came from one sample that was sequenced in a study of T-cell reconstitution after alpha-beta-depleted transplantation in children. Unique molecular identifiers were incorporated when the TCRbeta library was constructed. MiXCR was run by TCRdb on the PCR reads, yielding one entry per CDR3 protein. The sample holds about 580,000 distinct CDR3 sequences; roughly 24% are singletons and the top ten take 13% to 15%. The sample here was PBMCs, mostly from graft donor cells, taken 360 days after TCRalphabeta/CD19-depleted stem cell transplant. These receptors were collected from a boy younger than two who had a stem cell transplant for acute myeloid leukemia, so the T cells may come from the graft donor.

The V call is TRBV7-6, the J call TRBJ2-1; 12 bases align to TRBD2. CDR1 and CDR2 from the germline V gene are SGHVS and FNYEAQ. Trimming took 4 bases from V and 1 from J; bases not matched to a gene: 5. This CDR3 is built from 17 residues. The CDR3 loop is CASSSRTSGESYNEQFF. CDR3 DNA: TGTGCCAGCAGCTCGAGGACTAGCGGGGAGTCCTACAATGAGCAGTTCTTC.

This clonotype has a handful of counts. The CDR3 region is CASSVDSQDRGYTF. The CDR3 DNA sequence: TGTGCCAGCAGCGTCGACAGCCAGGATCGAGGCTACACCTTC. This chain connects TRBV9 to TRBJ1-2, with TRBD1 as a possible D gene (5 bases). The germline gives CDR1 SGDLS, CDR2 YYNGEE. Deletions cut 2 bases from V and 8 bases from J, with 16 bases between. The CDR3 has 14 amino acids.

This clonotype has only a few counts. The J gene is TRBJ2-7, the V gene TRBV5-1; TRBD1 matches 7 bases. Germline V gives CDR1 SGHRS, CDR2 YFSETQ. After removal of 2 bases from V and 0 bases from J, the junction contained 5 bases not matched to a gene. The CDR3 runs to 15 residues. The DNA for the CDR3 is TGCGCCAGCAGCTTCCTACAGGGGAGCTCCTACGAGCAGTACTTC. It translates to CASSFLQGSSYEQYF. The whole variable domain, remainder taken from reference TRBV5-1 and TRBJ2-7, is KAGVTQTPRYLIKTRGQQVTLSCSPISGHRSVSWYQQTPGQGLQFLFEYFSETQRNKGNFPGRFSGRQFSNSRSEMNVSTLELGDSALYLCASSFLQGSSYEQYFGPGTRLTVT.

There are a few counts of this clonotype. In nucleotides, the CDR3 is TGTGCCAGCAGTCCTCCGGGACTATACCTCGGGTCCTACAATGAGCAGTTCTTC. Amino acid sequence: CASSPPGLYLGSYNEQFF. The J gene is TRBJ2-1, the V gene TRBV12-3 or TRBV12-4, with 7 bases fitting TRBD2. Trimming at V came to 5 bases and at J to 1 base, leaving 14 bases not matched to a gene. CDR3 size: 18 residues.

The CDR3, as DNA: TGTGCCAGCAGCCTCCTAGCGGGGGGGCTCGGTGAGCAGTTCTTC. Amino acid sequence: CASSLLAGGLGEQFF. The J gene is TRBJ2-1, the V gene TRBV3-1; TRBD2 agrees at 12 bases. J gave up 9 bases and V 4 bases, and 7 bases lay outside the gene matches. This CDR3 comprises 15 residues. Looked up from germline, CDR1 is LGHDT and CDR2 is YNNKEL (reference sequence).

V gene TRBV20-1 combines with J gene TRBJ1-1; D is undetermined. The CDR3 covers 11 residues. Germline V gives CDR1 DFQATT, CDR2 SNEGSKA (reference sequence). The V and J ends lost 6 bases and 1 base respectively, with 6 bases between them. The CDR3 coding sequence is TGCAGTGCGAAAAAGAACACTGAAGCTTTCTTT. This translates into CSAKKNTEAFF.

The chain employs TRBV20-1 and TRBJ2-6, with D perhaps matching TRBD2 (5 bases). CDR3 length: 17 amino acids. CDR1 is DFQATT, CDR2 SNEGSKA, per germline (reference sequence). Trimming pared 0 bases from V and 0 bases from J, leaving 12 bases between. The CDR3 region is CSARDPEGNSGANVLTF. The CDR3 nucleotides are TGCAGTGCTAGAGATCCCGAGGGAAACTCTGGGGCCAACGTCCTGACTTTC.

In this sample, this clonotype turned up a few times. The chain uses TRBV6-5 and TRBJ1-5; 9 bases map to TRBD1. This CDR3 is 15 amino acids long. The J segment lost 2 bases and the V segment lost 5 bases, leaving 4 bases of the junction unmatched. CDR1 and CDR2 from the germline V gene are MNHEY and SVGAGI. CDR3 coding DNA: TGTGCCAGCAGTCCTCGGGACAGGGGCAATCAGCCCCAGCATTTT. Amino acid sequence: CASSPRDRGNQPQHF.

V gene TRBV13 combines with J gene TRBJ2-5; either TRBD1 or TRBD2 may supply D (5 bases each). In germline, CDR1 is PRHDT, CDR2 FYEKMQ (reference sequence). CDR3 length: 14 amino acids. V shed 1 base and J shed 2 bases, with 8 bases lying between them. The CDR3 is CASSLEGPQETQYF. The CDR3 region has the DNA TGTGCCAGCAGCTTAGAGGGACCGCAAGAGACCCAGTACTTC.

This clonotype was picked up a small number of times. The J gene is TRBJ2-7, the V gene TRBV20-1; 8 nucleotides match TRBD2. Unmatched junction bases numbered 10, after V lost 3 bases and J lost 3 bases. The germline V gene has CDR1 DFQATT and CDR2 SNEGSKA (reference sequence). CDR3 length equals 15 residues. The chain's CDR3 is CSASGAGLDFYEQYF. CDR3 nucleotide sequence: TGCAGTGCTAGTGGAGCGGGACTAGACTTCTACGAGCAGTACTTC.

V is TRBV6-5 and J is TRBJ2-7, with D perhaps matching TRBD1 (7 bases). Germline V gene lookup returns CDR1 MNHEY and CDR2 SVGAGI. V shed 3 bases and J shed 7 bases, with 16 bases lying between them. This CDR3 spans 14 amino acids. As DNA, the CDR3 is TGTGCCAGCAGTTATCTAGGAGGGGGCAGGGAGCAGTACTTC. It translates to CASSYLGGGREQYF.

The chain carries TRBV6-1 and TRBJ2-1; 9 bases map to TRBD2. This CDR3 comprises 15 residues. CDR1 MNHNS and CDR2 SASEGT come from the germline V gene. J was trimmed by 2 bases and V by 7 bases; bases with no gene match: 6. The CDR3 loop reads CASTLSGSTYNEQFF. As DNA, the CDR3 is TGTGCCAGCACCCTTAGCGGGAGTACCTACAATGAGCAGTTCTTC.

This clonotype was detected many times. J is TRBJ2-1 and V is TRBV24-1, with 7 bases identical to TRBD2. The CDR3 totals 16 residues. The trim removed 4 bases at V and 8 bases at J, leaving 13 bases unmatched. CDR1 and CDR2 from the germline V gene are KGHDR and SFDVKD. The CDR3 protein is CATSEVRPSRGDEQFF. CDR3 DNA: TGTGCCACCAGTGAAGTGAGGCCTTCCCGGGGGGATGAGCAGTTCTTC.

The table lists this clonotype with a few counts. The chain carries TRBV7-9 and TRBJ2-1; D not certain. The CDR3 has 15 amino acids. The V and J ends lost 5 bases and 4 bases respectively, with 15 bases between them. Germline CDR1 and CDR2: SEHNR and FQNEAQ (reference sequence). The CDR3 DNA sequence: TGTGCCAGCAGCCTAGACCAGAGGCAATACAATGAGCAGTTCTTC. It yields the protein CASSLDQRQYNEQFF.

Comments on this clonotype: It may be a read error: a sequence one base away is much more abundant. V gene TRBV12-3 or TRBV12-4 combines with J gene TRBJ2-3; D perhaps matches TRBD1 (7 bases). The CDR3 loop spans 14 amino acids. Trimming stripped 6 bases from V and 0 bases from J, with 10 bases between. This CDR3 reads CASSRGTSTDTQYF. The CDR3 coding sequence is TGTGCCAGCAGCAGGGGGACTAGCACAGATACGCAGTATTTT.

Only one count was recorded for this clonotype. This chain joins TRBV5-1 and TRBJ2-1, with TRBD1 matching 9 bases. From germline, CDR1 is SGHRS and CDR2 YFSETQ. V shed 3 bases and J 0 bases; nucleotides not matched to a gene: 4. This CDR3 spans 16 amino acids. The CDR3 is CASSSGQGSSYNEQFF. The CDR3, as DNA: TGCGCCAGCAGCTCAGGACAGGGGAGCTCCTACAATGAGCAGTTCTTC. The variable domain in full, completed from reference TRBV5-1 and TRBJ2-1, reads KAGVTQTPRYLIKTRGQQVTLSCSPISGHRSVSWYQQTPGQGLQFLFEYFSETQRNKGNFPGRFSGRQFSNSRSEMNVSTLELGDSALYLCASSSGQGSSYNEQFFGPGTRLTVL.

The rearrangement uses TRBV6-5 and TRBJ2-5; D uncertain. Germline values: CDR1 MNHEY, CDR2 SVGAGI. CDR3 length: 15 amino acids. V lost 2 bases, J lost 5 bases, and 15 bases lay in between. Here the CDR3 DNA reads TGTGCCAGCAGTTACGGTTACAGCGAACTTGAGACCCAGTACTTC. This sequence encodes CASSYGYSELETQYF.

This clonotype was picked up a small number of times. CDR3 sequence reads: CASSVGGGEQETQYF. The CDR3 DNA is TGTGCCAGCAGCGTAGGCGGGGGGGAGCAAGAGACCCAGTACTTC. The chain is built from TRBV9 and TRBJ2-5, with 9 positions matching TRBD2. The CDR3 spans 15 residues. Germline V gene lookup returns CDR1 SGDLS and CDR2 YYNGEE. With V trimmed by 0 bases and J by 2 bases, 2 bases remained unmatched.

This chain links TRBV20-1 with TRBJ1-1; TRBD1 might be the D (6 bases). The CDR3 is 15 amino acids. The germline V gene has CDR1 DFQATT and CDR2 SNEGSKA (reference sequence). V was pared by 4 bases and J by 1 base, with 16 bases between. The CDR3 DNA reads TGCAGTGCTATCGATCCGGGACACAAGAACACTGAAGCTTTCTTT. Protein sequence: CSAIDPGHKNTEAFF.

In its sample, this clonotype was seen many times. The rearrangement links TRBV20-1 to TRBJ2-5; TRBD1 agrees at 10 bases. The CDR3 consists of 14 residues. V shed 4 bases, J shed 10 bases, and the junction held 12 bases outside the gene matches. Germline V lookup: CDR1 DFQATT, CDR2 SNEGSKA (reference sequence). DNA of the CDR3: TGCAGTGCTAAACCGGGACAGGGGCTGACTAGCCAGTACTTC. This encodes CSAKPGQGLTSQYF.

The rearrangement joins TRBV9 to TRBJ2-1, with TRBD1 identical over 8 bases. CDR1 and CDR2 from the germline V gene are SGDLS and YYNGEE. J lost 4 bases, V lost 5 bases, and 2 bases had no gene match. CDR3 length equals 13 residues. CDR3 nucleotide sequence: TGTGCCAGCAGTGGGACAGGATACAATGAGCAGTTCTTC. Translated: CASSGTGYNEQFF.

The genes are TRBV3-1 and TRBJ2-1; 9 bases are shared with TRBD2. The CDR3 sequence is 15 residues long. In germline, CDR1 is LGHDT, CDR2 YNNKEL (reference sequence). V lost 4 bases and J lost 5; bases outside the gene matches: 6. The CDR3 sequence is CASSPRTSANNEQFF. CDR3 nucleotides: TGTGCCAGCAGCCCGCGGACTAGCGCGAACAATGAGCAGTTCTTC.

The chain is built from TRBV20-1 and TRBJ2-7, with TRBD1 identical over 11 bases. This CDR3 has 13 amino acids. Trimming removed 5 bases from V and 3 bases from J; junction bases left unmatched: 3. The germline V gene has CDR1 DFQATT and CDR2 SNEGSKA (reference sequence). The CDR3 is CSAWDRGGYEQYV. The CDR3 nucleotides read TGCAGTGCTTGGGACAGGGGGGGCTACGAGCAGTACGTC.

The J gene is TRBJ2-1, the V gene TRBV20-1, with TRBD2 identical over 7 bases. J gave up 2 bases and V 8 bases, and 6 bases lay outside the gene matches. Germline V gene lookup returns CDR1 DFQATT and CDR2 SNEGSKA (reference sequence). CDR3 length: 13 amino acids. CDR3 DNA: TGCAGTCCCTTGGGGGGGGCCTACAATGAGCAGTTCTTC. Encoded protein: CSPLGGAYNEQFF.

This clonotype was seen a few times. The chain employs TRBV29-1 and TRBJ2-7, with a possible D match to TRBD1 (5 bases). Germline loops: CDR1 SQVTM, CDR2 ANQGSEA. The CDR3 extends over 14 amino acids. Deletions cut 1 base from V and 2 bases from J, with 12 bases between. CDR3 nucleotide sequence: TGCAGCGTTGAAGGCGGAGACAGCCCCTACGAGCAGTACTTC. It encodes CSVEGGDSPYEQYF.

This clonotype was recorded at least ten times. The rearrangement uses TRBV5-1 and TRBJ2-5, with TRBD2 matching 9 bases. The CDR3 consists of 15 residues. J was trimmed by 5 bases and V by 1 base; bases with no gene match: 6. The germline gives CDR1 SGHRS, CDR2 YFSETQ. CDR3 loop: CASSLISGGSETQYF. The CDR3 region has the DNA TGCGCCAGCAGCTTGATTAGCGGGGGTTCTGAGACCCAGTACTTC.

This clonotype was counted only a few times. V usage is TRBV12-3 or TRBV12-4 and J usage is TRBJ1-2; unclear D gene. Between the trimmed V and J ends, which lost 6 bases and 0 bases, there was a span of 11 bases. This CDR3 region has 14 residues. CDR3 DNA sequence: TGTGCCAGCAGCCGGACGGTAGCTAACTATGGCTACACCTTC. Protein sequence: CASSRTVANYGYTF.